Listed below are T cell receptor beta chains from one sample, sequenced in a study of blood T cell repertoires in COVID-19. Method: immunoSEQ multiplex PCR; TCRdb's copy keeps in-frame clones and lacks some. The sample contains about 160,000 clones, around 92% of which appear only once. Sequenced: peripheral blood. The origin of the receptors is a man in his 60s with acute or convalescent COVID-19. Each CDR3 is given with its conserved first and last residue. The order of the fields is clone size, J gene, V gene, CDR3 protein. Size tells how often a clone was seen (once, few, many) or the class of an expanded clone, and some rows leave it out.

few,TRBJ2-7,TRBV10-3,CAISKGLDSYEQYF
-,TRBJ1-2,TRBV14,CASSLVGGGGYTF
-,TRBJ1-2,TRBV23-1,CASSQSFPGTGTF
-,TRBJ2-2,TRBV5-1,CASSLQGLGTGELFF
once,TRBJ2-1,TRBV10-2,CASRTGTESPFF
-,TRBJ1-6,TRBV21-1,CASSKEAQGAYCNSPLHF
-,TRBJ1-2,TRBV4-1,CASSQGEGLGYGYTF
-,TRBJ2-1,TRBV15,CATSRGQDNEQFF
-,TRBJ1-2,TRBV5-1,CASSPQGDGYTF
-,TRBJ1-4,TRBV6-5,CASSYSGVTNEKLFF
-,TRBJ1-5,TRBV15,CATSRARGNQPQHF
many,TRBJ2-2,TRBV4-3,CASSQTDRVPTGELFF
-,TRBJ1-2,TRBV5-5,CASSFDTANYGYTF
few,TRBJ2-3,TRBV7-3,CASSLRPSGINTDTQYF
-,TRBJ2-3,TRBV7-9,CASKTSGGAGTQYF
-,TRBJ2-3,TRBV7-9,CATSREGSTDTQYF
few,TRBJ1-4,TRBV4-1,CASSPAHKGTGKNEKLFF
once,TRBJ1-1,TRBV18,CASSPSQGLMNTEAFF
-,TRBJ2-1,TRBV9,CASSPSGTGRNEQFF
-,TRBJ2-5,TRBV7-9,CASSFLVGGGQETQYF
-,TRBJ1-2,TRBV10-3,CAISDQDGVGYGYTF
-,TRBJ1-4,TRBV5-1,CASSLNNQPNEKLFF
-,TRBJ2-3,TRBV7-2,CASSPSWVSASDTQYF
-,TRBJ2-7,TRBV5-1,CASSPGTGSYEQYF
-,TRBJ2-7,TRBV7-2,CASSLFSSVTYEQYF
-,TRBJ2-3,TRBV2,CASSESGTDTQYF
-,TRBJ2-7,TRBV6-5,CASTRRGYRNEQYF
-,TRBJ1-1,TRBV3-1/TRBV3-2,CASSPSDTLGLEAFF
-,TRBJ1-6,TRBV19,CASSTDRYNSPLHF
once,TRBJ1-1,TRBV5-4,CASSLDSIEAFF
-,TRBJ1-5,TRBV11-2,CASSLTGQPQHF
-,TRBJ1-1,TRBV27,CASSLLGTGRDTEAFF
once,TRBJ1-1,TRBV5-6,CASSGGQLRSMNTEAFF
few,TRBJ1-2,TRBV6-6,CASSLGGKYGYTF
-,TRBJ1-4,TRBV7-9,CASSKGQANEKLFF
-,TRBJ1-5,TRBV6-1,CASSESWTAYQPQHF
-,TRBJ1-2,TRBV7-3,CASSSHREGGYTF
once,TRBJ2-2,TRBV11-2,CASSSAAVTGELFF
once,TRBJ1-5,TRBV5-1,CASSPPPGSNQPQHF
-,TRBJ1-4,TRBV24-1,CATSEGAGGIPEKLFF
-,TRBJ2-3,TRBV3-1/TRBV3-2,CASSRTPDTQYF
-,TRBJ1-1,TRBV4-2,CASSQDSRANTEAFF
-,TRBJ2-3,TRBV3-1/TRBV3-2,CASSQVSGLAPSTDTQYF
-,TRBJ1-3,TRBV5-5,CASSLRSGNTIYF
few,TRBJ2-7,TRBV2,CAGGLGYEQYF
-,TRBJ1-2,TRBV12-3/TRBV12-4,CASSSGPGGYTF